These 22 T cell receptor beta chains were all obtained from the same sample, sequenced in a study of identical twins. Each CDR3 protein gets one entry after TCRdb re-called the 5' RACE reads with MiXCR. The sample lists fewer than 250,000 distinct CDR3 sequences, about a tenth occurring once. The sequenced sample consisted of memory (CD45RO+) T cells sorted from blood. These receptors all come from a woman aged 18 to 35 in good health.

At least ten counts were recorded for this clonotype. This sequence joins TRBV11-2 and TRBJ2-7; D uncertain. This CDR3 has 11 amino acids. V was pared by 5 bases and J by 5 bases, with 7 bases between. Germline V gives CDR1 SGHAT, CDR2 FQNNGV. The CDR3: CASSLRDEQYF. DNA of the CDR3: TGTGCCAGCAGCCTAAGGGACGAGCAGTACTTC.

The table lists this clonotype with a few counts. The rearrangement uses TRBV20-1 and TRBJ1-4, with D unclear. Germline loops: CDR1 DFQATT, CDR2 SNEGSKA (reference sequence). The CDR3 runs 13 residues. Trimming stripped 3 bases from V and 8 bases from J, with 13 bases between. CDR3 coding DNA: TGCAGTGCTAGCCCTGGAGGTGTAGAAAAACTGTTTTTT. Translation: CSASPGGVEKLFF.

In this sample, this clonotype turned up a few times. The chain uses TRBV5-6 and TRBJ1-3; D is ambiguous. The ends were cut back, 2 bases at V and 3 bases at J, with 12 bases in the middle. CDR1 and CDR2 (germline): SGHDT, YYEEEE. The CDR3 totals 15 residues. The DNA for the CDR3 is TGTGCCAGCAGCTTCGGTCGATCGGGTGGAAACACCATATATTTT. It translates to CASSFGRSGGNTIYF.

This clonotype was detected many times. This chain links TRBV5-1 with TRBJ2-1; TRBD2 matches at 10 bases. Germline values: CDR1 SGHRS, CDR2 YFSETQ. V dropped 0 bases and J dropped 4; count of bases not matched to a gene: 4. This CDR3 contains 16 residues. CDR3 sequence reads: CASSLEAGGLYNEQFF. CDR3 in DNA: TGCGCCAGCAGCTTGGAAGCGGGAGGGCTATACAATGAGCAGTTCTTC.

This clonotype was seen repeatedly, ten times or more. The chain has TRBV29-1 and TRBJ2-3; TRBD2 aligns across 13 bases. This CDR3 has 16 amino acids. With V trimmed by 4 bases and J by 6 bases, 10 bases remained unmatched. Germline V gene lookup returns CDR1 SQVTM and CDR2 ANQGSEA. The CDR3 bases are TGCAGCGTTGCCGGACTAGCGGGGGACGCAGGTGATACGCAGTATTTT. Translating it yields CSVAGLAGDAGDTQYF.

This chain uses TRBV3-1 with TRBJ2-3; TRBD2 aligns across 11 bases. V lost 6 bases and J lost 4; bases outside the gene matches: 9. The germline gives CDR1 LGHDT, CDR2 YNNKEL (reference sequence). This CDR3 has 16 amino acids. The CDR3 nucleotides read TGTGCCAGCAGGCTCAGACTAGCGGGGCCACCAGATACGCAGTATTTT. Translated: CASRLRLAGPPDTQYF.

The rearrangement joins TRBV20-1 to TRBJ1-2; D uncertain. This CDR3 has 14 amino acids. V lost 0 bases and J lost 7, with 15 bases in between. Per germline, CDR1 DFQATT and CDR2 SNEGSKA (reference sequence). The CDR3 DNA reads TGCAGTGCTAGAGATCTGAGGGATTTAGCTGGCTACACCTTC. The encoded protein is CSARDLRDLAGYTF.

There are a few counts of this clonotype. V and J are TRBV6-5 and TRBJ2-4, with 7 bases aligning to TRBD1. This CDR3 comprises 16 residues. J gave up 2 bases and V 0 bases, and 4 bases lay outside the gene matches. The germline gives CDR1 MNHEY, CDR2 SVGAGI. CDR3 in amino acids: CASSYSRQGSKNIQYF. CDR3 nucleotides: TGTGCCAGCAGTTACTCGAGACAGGGCTCCAAAAACATTCAGTACTTC.

V and J are TRBV20-1 and TRBJ2-4; the D gene is possibly TRBD2 (5 bases). This CDR3 is 14 amino acids long. Germline CDR1 and CDR2: DFQATT and SNEGSKA (reference sequence). The V and J ends lost 5 bases and 0 bases respectively, with 11 bases between them. The CDR3 sequence is CSAPAGLAKNIQYF. The CDR3 bases are TGCAGTGCTCCCGCAGGACTAGCCAAAAACATTCAGTACTTC.

This clonotype turned up a few times. The chain recombines TRBV20-1 with TRBJ1-2; 7 nucleotides align to TRBD1. This CDR3 contains 15 residues. V was pared by 4 bases and J by 3 bases, with 11 bases of the junction left unmatched. The germline gives CDR1 DFQATT, CDR2 SNEGSKA (reference sequence). CDR3 region: CSATTRQGKDYGYTF. CDR3 sequence (DNA): TGCAGTGCTACCACTCGACAGGGAAAGGACTATGGCTACACCTTC.

This clonotype was seen more than once but under ten times. The chain links TRBV7-8 to TRBJ1-5; D not certain. V lost 6 bases, J lost 4 bases, and 16 bases lay in between. The CDR3 runs 15 residues. The V gene's germline CDR1 is SGHVS and CDR2 FQNEAQ. This CDR3 is CASRATSERNQPQHF. The CDR3 DNA is TGTGCCAGCAGGGCAACGAGTGAGAGGAATCAGCCCCAGCATTTT.

The J gene is TRBJ1-2, the V gene TRBV11-3; 10 bases fit TRBD1. Germline lookup yields CDR1 SGHNT and CDR2 YENEEA. CDR3 size: 13 residues. V trimming: 10 bases; J trimming: 8 bases; junction bases outside the gene matches: 10. The CDR3 sequence is CAITTGTGDGYTF. The CDR3 DNA sequence: TGTGCCATAACAACCGGGACAGGGGACGGCTACACCTTC.

This clonotype came up a few times. The rearrangement links TRBV12-3 or TRBV12-4 to TRBJ1-1, with D possibly TRBD1 on 5 matching bases. The ends were cut back, 6 bases at V and 5 bases at J, with 7 bases in the middle. This CDR3 comprises 11 residues. The CDR3 DNA reads as TGTGCCAGCAGGGGGGGAACTGAAGCTTTCTTT. It translates to CASRGGTEAFF.

This clonotype appeared a few times. Here the CDR3 reads CASSALSVSTEAFF. In DNA form, the CDR3 reads TGCGCCAGCAGCGCACTTTCTGTTAGCACTGAAGCTTTCTTT. V is TRBV5-1 and J is TRBJ1-1; D is unresolved. V lost 4 bases, J lost 4 bases, and 14 bases lay in between. Germline V lookup: CDR1 SGHRS, CDR2 YFSETQ. CDR3 length equals 14 residues.

This clonotype was counted many times. This chain links TRBV12-3 or TRBV12-4 with TRBJ2-7; 7 bases are a match to TRBD2. V was clipped by 7 bases and J by 9 bases; unmatched bases: 9. The CDR3 runs 12 residues. The CDR3: CASTSGGLVQYF. CDR3 DNA: TGTGCCAGCACCTCGGGGGGTTTGGTGCAGTACTTC.

In this sample, this clonotype turned up many times. The V call is TRBV29-1, the J call TRBJ1-5; D perhaps matches TRBD1 (6 bases). The length of the CDR3 is 13 residues. V was clipped by 2 bases and J by 7 bases, with 12 bases between them. Looked up from germline, CDR1 is SQVTM and CDR2 is ANQGSEA. The CDR3: CSVENRVWQPQHF. The CDR3 region has the DNA TGCAGCGTTGAAAACAGGGTCTGGCAGCCCCAGCATTTT.

A few counts support this clonotype. The genes are TRBV11-2 and TRBJ2-2, with 10 positions matching TRBD1. The V and J ends lost 3 bases and 1 base, in that order; junction bases with no gene match: 5. In germline, CDR1 is SGHAT, CDR2 FQNNGV. CDR3 length: 17 residues. The CDR3 reads CASSFRQGARNTGELFF. CDR3 coding DNA: TGTGCCAGCAGCTTCCGACAGGGGGCACGGAACACCGGGGAGCTGTTTTTT.

This clonotype was found a few times. The V gene is TRBV20-1, the J gene TRBJ1-1, with D maybe TRBD1 (6 bases). V lost 1 base and J lost 3, with 12 bases in between. Germline CDR1 is DFQATT and CDR2 is SNEGSKA (reference sequence). The CDR3 is 14 residues long. As DNA, the CDR3 is TGCAGTGCTAGAGCCCTCCACAGGGACACTGAAGCTTTCTTT. Protein product: CSARALHRDTEAFF.

This chain uses TRBV18 with TRBJ1-1; D is uncertain. Germline V gene data show CDR1 as KGHSH and CDR2 as LQKENI. The CDR3 has 15 residues. The V and J ends lost 4 bases and 1 base respectively, with 13 bases between them. The CDR3 nucleotides read TGTGCCAGCTCACGGGAACCTCATAGGAACACTGAAGCTTTCTTT. Protein: CASSREPHRNTEAFF.

This clonotype was seen more than once but under ten times. This chain joins TRBV12-3 or TRBV12-4 and TRBJ2-5; D is unresolved. V lost 6 bases and J 5 bases, leaving 16 bases between the germline ends. CDR3 length: 14 amino acids. The CDR3 spells CASSPSSSFETQYF. DNA for the CDR3: TGTGCCAGCAGCCCGTCCAGCAGTTTCGAGACCCAGTACTTC.

This chain links TRBV7-2 with TRBJ1-3; perhaps TRBD1 as D (6 bases). Trimming took 1 base from V and 4 from J, leaving 11 bases between them. The CDR3 is 15 amino acids. Per germline, CDR1 SGHTA and CDR2 FQGNSA. Here the CDR3 reads CASSLVSGAGNTIYF. The DNA for the CDR3 is TGTGCCAGCAGCTTAGTCTCAGGGGCCGGAAACACCATATATTTT.

In its sample, this clonotype was seen a few times. V and J are TRBV9 and TRBJ2-7; TRBD2 agrees at 8 bases. The CDR3 extends over 14 amino acids. V gave up 2 bases and J gave up 5 bases; unmatched junction bases: 6. The germline V gene encodes CDR1 SGDLS and CDR2 YYNGEE. The CDR3 nucleotides read TGTGCCAGCAGCGTGGGGGATAGCGGGAACGAGCAGTACTTC. It specifies CASSVGDSGNEQYF.